These 17 T cell receptor beta chains came from one sample sequenced in a study of T cells in Graves' hyperthyroidism and ophthalmopathy. Amplification of TCR beta CDR3 regions was performed using RNA transcripts as template. The HTBI primer set served for first-round RT-PCR of the TCR CDR3. TCRdb fed the multiplex PCR reads into MiXCR, producing one record per CDR3 protein. The data contain about 640,000 distinct CDR3 sequences, about a fifth of them singletons. Material: blood. The receptors shown here come from a man younger than 40 with Graves' ophthalmopathy.

The sample holds many counts of this clonotype. CDR3 DNA: TGTGCCAGCAGCGTACGCGACGGAACCTACGAGCAGTACTTC. Amino acids: CASSVRDGTYEQYF. This rearrangement joins TRBV9 to TRBJ2-7; D gene ambiguous. Deletions cut 1 base from V and 2 bases from J, with 10 bases between. The CDR3 sequence is 14 residues long. CDR1 and CDR2 from the germline V gene are SGDLS and YYNGEE. Combining the CDR3 with reference TRBV9 and TRBJ2-7 gives the whole variable domain DSGVTQTPKHLITATGQRVTLRCSPRSGDLSVYWYQQSLDQGLQFLIQYYNGEERAKGNILERFSAQQFPDLHSELNLSSLELGDSALYFCASSVRDGTYEQYFGPGTRLTVT.

Note on this clonotype: A read error is possible here, since a much larger clone lies one base away. This sequence joins TRBV10-1 and TRBJ2-1, with TRBD2 matching over 13 bases. The CDR3 covers 16 residues. Germline-derived CDR1 and CDR2 are WNHNN and SYGVQD (reference sequence). The CDR3 sequence: CASGEGWTSGRNEQFF. The CDR3 coding sequence is TGCGCCAGCGGTGAGGGTTGGACTAGCGGGAGAAATGAGCAGTTCTTC.

This clonotype was picked up many times. V is TRBV5-1 and J is TRBJ2-2; weak D call: TRBD1 (6 bases). V lost 0 bases and J 0 bases, leaving 6 bases between the germline ends. The CDR3 consists of 15 residues. Germline CDR1 and CDR2: SGHRS and YFSETQ. The CDR3 DNA reads as TGCGCCAGCAGCTTGGGGGACACGAACACCGGGGAGCTGTTTTTT. Its protein product is CASSLGDTNTGELFF.

The V and J genes are TRBV7-9 and TRBJ2-2; D is possibly TRBD2 (6 bases). CDR1 SEHNR and CDR2 FQNEAQ come from the germline V gene (reference sequence). Trimming shortened V by 5 bases and J by 0 bases, and 16 bases separated the two germline ends. The CDR3 has 17 residues. The CDR3 coding sequence is TGTGCCAGCAGCCCCCCGGGACTTCCCTCGAACACCGGGGAGCTGTTTTTT. Translation gives CASSPPGLPSNTGELFF.

The sample holds a few counts of this clonotype. This sequence joins TRBV11-2 and TRBJ1-2; possibly TRBD1 for D (5 bases). With 3 bases removed from V and 8 bases from J, the gap between germline ends came to 13 bases. The germline gives CDR1 SGHAT, CDR2 FQNNGV. The CDR3 has 13 amino acids. CDR3 amino acids: CASSLGQPKGYTF. CDR3 nucleotides: TGTGCCAGCAGCTTGGGGCAACCAAAGGGCTACACCTTC.

The V call is TRBV20-1, the J call TRBJ1-6, with 11 positions matching TRBD1. The germline gives CDR1 DFQATT, CDR2 SNEGSKA (reference sequence). V trimming: 6 bases; J trimming: 9 bases; junction bases outside the gene matches: 1. CDR3 size: 12 residues. The CDR3 sequence is CSAGQGASPLHF. Written as DNA, the CDR3 is TGCAGTGCCGGACAGGGGGCTTCACCCCTCCACTTT.

The chain carries TRBV19 and TRBJ1-2; D unclear. The CDR3 totals 13 residues. V lost 4 bases to trimming and J lost 5 bases, with 11 bases between them. Germline V gene sequence: CDR1 LNHDA, CDR2 SQIVND (reference sequence). CDR3 DNA sequence: TGTGCCAGTAGTAAGCGGGGTTGGTATGGCTACACCTTC. Amino acid sequence: CASSKRGWYGYTF.

Notes on this clonotype: At one of its ends the junction is not consistent with the germline gene, which may arise from a read error. CDR3 nucleotides: TGTGCCAGCAGTGACGGGGGTGATTGGGGGGGACACACAGATACGCGGTATTTT. Translating gives CASSDGGDWGGHTDTRYF. The rearrangement links TRBV25-1 to TRBJ2-3, with TRBD2 as a possible D gene (7 bases). The CDR3 covers 18 residues. Germline V lookup: CDR1 MGHDK, CDR2 SYGVNS.

This clonotype was observed many times. The chain carries TRBV3-1 and TRBJ2-1, with 9 nucleotides matching TRBD2. The CDR3 extends over 17 amino acids. Losses at the gene ends were 3 bases for V and 6 bases for J; bases not matched to a gene: 12. Germline V lookup: CDR1 LGHDT, CDR2 YNNKEL (reference sequence). The CDR3 sequence is CASSQTYSSGSGNEQFF. The CDR3 nucleotides are TGTGCCAGCAGCCAGACCTACAGTAGCGGGAGCGGCAATGAGCAGTTCTTC.

This clonotype was recorded at least ten times. This chain joins TRBV28 and TRBJ2-7; the D gene could be TRBD1 or TRBD2 (5 bases each). CDR1 and CDR2 (germline): MDHEN, SYDVKM. The CDR3 is 15 amino acids. V lost 6 bases to trimming and J lost 0 bases, with 15 bases between them. The CDR3 bases are TGTGCCAGCAGCTCGGGACCTACGAGCTCCTACGAGCAGTACTTC. This translates into CASSSGPTSSYEQYF.

V usage is TRBV20-1 and J usage is TRBJ2-3, with no clear D. CDR1 and CDR2 from the germline V gene are DFQATT and SNEGSKA (reference sequence). Trimming cost V 6 bases and J 0 bases, with 22 bases left between them. This CDR3 region has 17 residues. The CDR3 coding sequence is TGCAGTGCGGTATGGGCCTTTTCGGGCCCTAGCACAGATACGCAGTATTTT. Amino acids: CSAVWAFSGPSTDTQYF.

This clonotype has at least ten counts. The V gene is TRBV5-1, the J gene TRBJ2-7; a weak D match, TRBD1 (5 bases). This CDR3 contains 15 residues. CDR1 is SGHRS, CDR2 YFSETQ, per germline. With 3 bases removed from V and 1 base from J, the gap between germline ends came to 14 bases. The CDR3 nucleotides are TGCGCCAGCAGCTATAACACAGGAACATCCTACGAGCAGTACTTC. Translation gives CASSYNTGTSYEQYF.

J is TRBJ2-1 and V is TRBV7-9; 9 positions match TRBD2. The CDR3 length is 16 residues. Germline CDR1 reads SEHNR; CDR2 reads FQNEAQ (reference sequence). V was clipped by 1 base and J by 4 bases; unmatched bases: 5. CDR3 sequence reads: CASSLVSSGRYNEQFF. For the CDR3, the DNA is TGTGCCAGCAGCTTAGTGAGTAGCGGGAGATACAATGAGCAGTTCTTC.

As for this clonotype: A much larger clone is a single base away; this may be a read error. The CDR3 ends on some other residue instead of the conserved phenylalanine or tryptophan, so this is likely a read error. V usage is TRBV11-1 and J usage is TRBJ1-1, with a weak D call TRBD1 (5 bases). Trimming took 8 bases from V and 3 from J, leaving 10 bases between them. Germline values: CDR1 SGHAT, CDR2 FQDESV (reference sequence). This CDR3 region has 12 residues. CDR3 nucleotide sequence: TGTGCCAGCCGGGGGGGATACACTGAAGCTTTCCTT. Encoded protein: CASRGGYTEAFL.

V gene TRBV6-1 combines with J gene TRBJ2-7; 9 bases align to TRBD2. The ends lost 9 bases at V and 3 bases at J; junction bases unmatched: 6. The CDR3 spans 13 residues. The germline CDR1 and CDR2 sequences are MNHNS and SASEGT. CDR3 nucleotide sequence: TGTGCCAGTTCGACTAGCGGAAACTACGAGCAGTACTTC. Translated, it gives CASSTSGNYEQYF.

The sample holds a few counts of this clonotype. The V call is TRBV27, the J call TRBJ2-1, with 7 nucleotides matching TRBD2. With V trimmed by 5 bases and J by 6 bases, 7 bases remained unmatched. The CDR3 loop spans 14 amino acids. Germline V CDR1 and CDR2: MNHEY, SMNVEV (reference sequence). The CDR3 region has the DNA TGTGCCAGCAGTCCTTGGACTAGTAGCAATGAGCAGTTCTTC. This codes for CASSPWTSSNEQFF.

This clonotype was counted at least ten times. The genes are TRBV27 and TRBJ2-7; D is unclear. Trimming took off 0 bases at V and 5 bases at J, with 8 bases between the two ends. This CDR3 contains 13 residues. Germline-derived CDR1 and CDR2 are MNHEY and SMNVEV (reference sequence). CDR3 protein: CASSLSWINEQYF. The CDR3 coding sequence is TGTGCCAGCAGTTTATCGTGGATCAACGAGCAGTACTTC.